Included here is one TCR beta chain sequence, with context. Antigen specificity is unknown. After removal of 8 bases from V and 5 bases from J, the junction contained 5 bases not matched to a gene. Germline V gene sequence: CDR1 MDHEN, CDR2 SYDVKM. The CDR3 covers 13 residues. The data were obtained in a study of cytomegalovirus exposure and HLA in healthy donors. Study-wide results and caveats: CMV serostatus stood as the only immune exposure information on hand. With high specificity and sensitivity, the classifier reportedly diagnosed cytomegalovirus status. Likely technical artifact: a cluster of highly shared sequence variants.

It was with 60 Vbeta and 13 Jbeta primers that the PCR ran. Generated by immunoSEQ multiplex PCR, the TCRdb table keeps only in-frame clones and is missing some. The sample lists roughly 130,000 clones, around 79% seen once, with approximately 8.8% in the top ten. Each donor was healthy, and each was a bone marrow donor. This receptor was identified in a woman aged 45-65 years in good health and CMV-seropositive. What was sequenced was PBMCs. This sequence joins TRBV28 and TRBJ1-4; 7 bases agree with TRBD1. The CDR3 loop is CASRDSLNEKLFF. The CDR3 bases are TGTGCCAGCCGGGACAGCCTAAATGAAAAACTGTTTTTT. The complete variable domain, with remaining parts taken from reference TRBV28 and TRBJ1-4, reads DVKVTQSSRYLVKRTGEKVFLECVQDMDHENMFWYRQDPGLGLRLIYFSYDVKMKEKGDIPEGYSVSREKKERFSLILESASTNQTSMYLCASRDSLNEKLFFGSGTQLSVL.